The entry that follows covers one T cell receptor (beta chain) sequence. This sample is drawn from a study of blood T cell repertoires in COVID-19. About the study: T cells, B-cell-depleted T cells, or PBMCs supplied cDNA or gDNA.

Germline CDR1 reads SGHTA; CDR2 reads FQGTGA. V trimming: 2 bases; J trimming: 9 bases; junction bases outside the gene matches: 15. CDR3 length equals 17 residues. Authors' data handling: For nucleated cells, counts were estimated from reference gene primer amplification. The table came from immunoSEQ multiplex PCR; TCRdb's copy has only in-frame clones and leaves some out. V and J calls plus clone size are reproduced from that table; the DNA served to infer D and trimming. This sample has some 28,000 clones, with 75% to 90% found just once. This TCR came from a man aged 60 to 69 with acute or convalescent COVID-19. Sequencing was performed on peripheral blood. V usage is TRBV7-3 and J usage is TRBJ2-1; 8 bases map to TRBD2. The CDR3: CASSLSPGAGVFSEQFF. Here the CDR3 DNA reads TGTGCCAGCAGCTTATCCCCAGGAGCGGGAGTTTTCAGTGAGCAGTTCTTC.